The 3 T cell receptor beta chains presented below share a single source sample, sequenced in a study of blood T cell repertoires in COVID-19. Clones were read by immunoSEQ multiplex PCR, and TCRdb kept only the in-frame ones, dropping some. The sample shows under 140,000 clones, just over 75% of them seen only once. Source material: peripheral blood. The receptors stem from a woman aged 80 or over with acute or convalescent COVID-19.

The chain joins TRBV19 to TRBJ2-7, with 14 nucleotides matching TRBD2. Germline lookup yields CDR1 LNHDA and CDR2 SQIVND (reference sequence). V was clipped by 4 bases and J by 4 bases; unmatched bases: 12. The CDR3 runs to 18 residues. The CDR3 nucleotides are TGTGCCAGTAGTACTCTACCCGGGACTAGCGGGAGTGGGTACGAGCAGTACTTC. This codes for CASSTLPGTSGSGYEQYF.

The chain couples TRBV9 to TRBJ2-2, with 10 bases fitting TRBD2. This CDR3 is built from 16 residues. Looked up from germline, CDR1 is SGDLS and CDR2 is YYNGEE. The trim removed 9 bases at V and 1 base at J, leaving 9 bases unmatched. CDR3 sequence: CAIPPSGGGNTGELFF. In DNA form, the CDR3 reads TGTGCCATTCCACCTAGCGGGGGCGGGAACACCGGGGAGCTGTTTTTT.

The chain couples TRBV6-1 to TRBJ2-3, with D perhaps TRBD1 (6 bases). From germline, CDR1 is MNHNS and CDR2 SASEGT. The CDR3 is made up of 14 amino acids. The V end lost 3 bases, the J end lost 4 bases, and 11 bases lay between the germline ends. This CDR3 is CASSDQGRADTQYF. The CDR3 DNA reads TGTGCCAGCAGTGACCAGGGGCGCGCAGATACGCAGTATTTT.